This T cell receptor beta chain was observed in a study of CD8+CD57+ T cells in acquired aplastic anemia. Broader study findings: Patients and healthy controls showed no significant CD8+ Simpson's diversity difference.

Using genomic DNA as the template, TCR beta VDJ and CDR3 profiling was carried out. TCRdb passed the reads through MiXCR, listing each CDR3 protein once. This sample has under 200,000 distinct CDR3 sequences, with about three fifths found just once. CDR1 LNHDA and CDR2 SQIVND come from the germline V gene (reference sequence). This CDR3 has 14 amino acids. Trimming left V 2 bases short and J 6 bases short, with 11 bases between. Turning to this clonotype: Its antigen is unknown.

Input material: sorted CD4+, CD8+, or CD8+CD57+ T cells (not recorded which) from PBMCs. The chain is built from TRBV19 and TRBJ2-1, with a possible D match to TRBD1 (7 bases). The sequence derives from a human donor in good health. The CDR3 DNA reads as TGTGCCAGTAGTATACCAGGGGGAGGCAATGAGCAGTTCTTC. As protein: CASSIPGGGNEQFF.